These 23 T cell receptor beta chains were sequenced from one sample in a study of T cells in Graves' hyperthyroidism and ophthalmopathy. TCR beta CDR3 region amplification was performed from RNA transcripts. The primer set for the first-round RT-PCR of the TCR CDR3 was HTBI. TCRdb passed the multiplex PCR reads through MiXCR, listing each CDR3 protein once. The sample carries 95,000 to 110,000 distinct CDR3 sequences, about 50% recorded once. Sequenced: blood. These receptors were collected from a man aged 40-49 years with Graves' hyperthyroidism.

This clonotype was counted many times. In DNA form, the CDR3 reads TGTGCCAGCAGCCTACTGGGGGTGGTTGAAGCTTTCTTT. Translating it yields CASSLLGVVEAFF. The chain carries TRBV5-4 and TRBJ1-1, with D tentatively TRBD1 (5 bases). CDR1 is SGHNT, CDR2 YYREEE, per germline (reference sequence). The CDR3 has 13 residues. V lost 4 bases, J lost 7 bases, and 14 bases lay in between. Combining the CDR3 with reference TRBV5-4 and TRBJ1-1 gives the whole variable domain ETGVTQSPTHLIKTRGQQVTLRCSSQSGHNTVSWYQQALGQGPQFIFQYYREEENGRGNFPPRFSGLQFPNYSSELNVNALELDDSALYLCASSLLGVVEAFFGQGTRLTVV.

A remark on this clonotype: This may be a read error: a much more frequent sequence differs by one nucleotide. V gene TRBV5-1 combines with J gene TRBJ2-2, with D perhaps matching TRBD2 (5 bases). Germline CDR1 is SGHRS and CDR2 is YFSETQ. The CDR3 has 16 residues. In DNA, the CDR3 is TGCGCCAGCAGCTTGGTCCAAGGGTTTGACACCGGGGAGCTGCTTTTT. This encodes CASSLVQGFDTGELLF. The full variable domain, in which reference TRBV5-1 and TRBJ2-2 provide the parts outside the CDR3, is KAGVTQTPRYLIKTRGQQVTLSCSPISGHRSVSWYQQTPGQGLQFLFEYFSETQRNKGNFPGRFSGRQFSNSRSEMNVSTLELGDSALYLCASSLVQGFDTGELLFGEGSRLTVL.

Concerning this clonotype: A read error may explain this, as a much larger clone is one base away. This chain uses TRBV9 with TRBJ2-7, with TRBD2 matching 8 bases. Per the germline V gene, CDR1 is SGDLS and CDR2 is YYNGEE. This CDR3 spans 13 amino acids. The CDR3 here is CASRAGEAYVQYF. The CDR3 bases are TGTGCCAGCAGAGCGGGAGAGGCCTACGTGCAGTACTTC.

This clonotype appeared a few times. The rearrangement links TRBV2 to TRBJ2-7; D gene uncertain. This CDR3 comprises 16 residues. V was trimmed by 5 bases and J by 2 bases, leaving 19 bases between them. CDR1 SNHLY and CDR2 FYNNEI come from the germline V gene. DNA for the CDR3: TGTGCCAGCAGTTTTCATCTGTCAGAACTTACCTACGAGCAGTACTTC. As protein: CASSFHLSELTYEQYF.

This clonotype was seen at least ten times. The rearrangement links TRBV3-1 to TRBJ1-6, with D unresolved. This CDR3 contains 16 residues. CDR1 LGHDT and CDR2 YNNKEL come from the germline V gene (reference sequence). The V gene lost 4 bases and the J gene lost 4 bases, with 14 bases spanning the gap. DNA of the CDR3: TGTGCCAGCAGCCCTAGCTATCGGGGTTATAATTCACCCCTCCACTTT. It encodes CASSPSYRGYNSPLHF.

This clonotype was counted at least ten times. This rearrangement joins TRBV5-4 to TRBJ2-2; 12 bases agree with TRBD2. The V and J ends lost 3 bases and 4 bases, in that order; junction bases with no gene match: 7. This CDR3 contains 17 residues. Germline lookup yields CDR1 SGHNT and CDR2 YYREEE (reference sequence). CDR3 sequence (DNA): TGTGCCAGCAGCTCTAAACTAGCGGGAGGATCCACCGGGGAGCTGTTTTTT. Translated, it gives CASSSKLAGGSTGELFF.

This clonotype was seen many times. The V and J genes are TRBV20-1 and TRBJ1-2; D is unclear. The V gene lost 3 bases and the J gene lost 3 bases, with 14 bases spanning the gap. Germline CDR1 reads DFQATT; CDR2 reads SNEGSKA (reference sequence). The CDR3 runs 14 residues. For the CDR3, the DNA is TGCAGTGCTAGGGACCCTGACGTATACTATGGCTACACCTTC. It specifies CSARDPDVYYGYTF.

This rearrangement joins TRBV9 to TRBJ1-2; D is unclear. Trimming took 4 bases from V and 1 from J, leaving 11 bases between them. The germline gives CDR1 SGDLS, CDR2 YYNGEE. The CDR3 runs 14 residues. The CDR3 DNA reads as TGTGCCAGCAGCCCCGGGAATAATAACTATGGCTACACCTTC. This translates into CASSPGNNNYGYTF.

At least ten counts were recorded for this clonotype. The V and J genes are TRBV5-1 and TRBJ2-7; possible D gene TRBD2, 6 bases. The CDR3 is 14 residues long. Germline V lookup: CDR1 SGHRS, CDR2 YFSETQ. V lost 0 bases, J lost 6 bases, and 13 bases lay in between. Here the CDR3 DNA reads TGCGCCAGCAGCTTGGGGAGGGGAGAATTCGAGCAGTACTTC. As protein: CASSLGRGEFEQYF.

As for this clonotype: This may come from a read error, since a much larger clone is one base off. This chain uses TRBV12-3 or TRBV12-4 with TRBJ2-2; the match to TRBD1 covers 10 bases. This CDR3 has 15 residues. The CDR3 loop is CASSFGTGDTGELLF. The CDR3 bases are TGTGCCAGCAGTTTTGGGACAGGGGACACCGGGGAGCTGTTATTT.

This clonotype occurred many times. The chain links TRBV28 to TRBJ1-1, with D possibly being TRBD1 (5 bases). Germline CDR1 MDHEN, CDR2 SYDVKM. CDR3 length equals 15 residues. Trimming stripped 6 bases from V and 4 bases from J, with 18 bases between. CDR3 in DNA: TGTGCCAGCAGCAGTCGGGACCGACCGATCACTGAAGCTTTCTTT. Amino acids: CASSSRDRPITEAFF.

Note on this clonotype: The junction departs from germline at one end; a sequencing error may be responsible. This chain uses TRBV20-1 with TRBJ2-2; a possible D gene is TRBD2 (6 bases). Germline CDR1 and CDR2: DFQATT and SNEGSKA (reference sequence). CDR3 length: 13 residues. The CDR3 spells CSAGRRNAGELFF. CDR3 nucleotide sequence: TGCAGTGCGGGGAGGCGGAACGCCGGGGAGCTGTTTTTT.

This clonotype was seen just once. This chain's CDR3 is CASSVEVWDSSYNEQFF. The CDR3 region has the DNA TGTGCCAGCAGCGTTGAAGTATGGGACAGCTCCTACAATGAGCAGTTCTTC. The chain carries TRBV5-4 and TRBJ2-1, with TRBD1 identical over 7 bases. CDR1 is SGHNT, CDR2 YYREEE, per germline (reference sequence). The CDR3 runs 17 residues. J was trimmed by 0 bases and V by 4 bases; bases with no gene match: 10.

This clonotype has only a few counts. The rearrangement joins TRBV28 to TRBJ2-7; 11 bases map to TRBD2. Trimming removed 4 bases from V and 3 bases from J; junction bases left unmatched: 5. The CDR3 has 15 amino acids. Per germline, CDR1 MDHEN and CDR2 SYDVKM. In DNA, the CDR3 is TGTGCCAGCAGTTCCCCCACTAGCGGGAGCTACGAGCAGTACTTC. Its translation is CASSSPTSGSYEQYF.

This clonotype was detected only a few times. The chain is built from TRBV2 and TRBJ2-7; D not certain. CDR1 is SNHLY and CDR2 is FYNNEI in the germline V gene. V was clipped by 8 bases and J by 1 base, with 0 bases between them. The CDR3 has 9 residues. CDR3 loop: CASSYEQYF. In nucleotides, the CDR3 is TGTGCCAGCTCCTACGAGCAGTACTTC.

In the case of this clonotype: A much more abundant neighbour one base away suggests this may be a read error. The V gene is TRBV11-3, the J gene TRBJ2-1; D may be TRBD2 (6 bases). Germline V lookup: CDR1 SGHNT, CDR2 YENEEA. Trimming took 6 bases from V and 0 from J, leaving 6 bases between them. The CDR3 loop spans 13 amino acids. The CDR3: CASRAGSYNEQFF. The CDR3 DNA is TGTGCCAGCAGAGCGGGCTCCTACAATGAGCAGTTCTTC.

This clonotype was seen ten or more times. The chain is built from TRBV6-5 and TRBJ1-1; 9 bases are shared with TRBD1. With V trimmed by 5 bases and J by 5 bases, 6 bases remained unmatched. The V gene's germline CDR1 is MNHEY and CDR2 SVGAGI. This CDR3 is built from 14 residues. In DNA form, the CDR3 reads TGTGCCAGCAGTAAACCGGGACAGGGAACTGAAGCTTTCTTT. Its translation: CASSKPGQGTEAFF.

Concerning this clonotype itself: The junction and the germline gene differ at one end; a read error may be behind it. The V call is TRBV5-1, the J call TRBJ2-3, with 9 nucleotides matching TRBD2. Germline CDR1 and CDR2: SGHRS and YFSETQ. The CDR3 loop spans 14 amino acids. In nucleotides, the CDR3 is TGCGCCCGCAGCCCGACTAGCGGCACAGATGCGCAGTATTTT. This gives the protein CARSPTSGTDAQYF.

This clonotype was seen at least ten times. The chain is built from TRBV7-2 and TRBJ1-6, with 10 bases identical to TRBD1. The V and J ends lost 3 bases and 9 bases, in that order; junction bases with no gene match: 5. The CDR3 consists of 15 residues. CDR1 is SGHTA and CDR2 is FQGNSA in the germline V gene. CDR3 DNA: TGTGCCAGCAGCTTTTGGGACAGGGGAGGTTCACCCCTCCACTTT. Its protein product is CASSFWDRGGSPLHF.

This chain links TRBV25-1 with TRBJ2-2, with 8 bases matching TRBD1. Trimming removed 5 bases from V and 3 bases from J; junction bases left unmatched: 11. CDR1 and CDR2 (germline): MGHDK, SYGVNS. The CDR3 spans 17 residues. The CDR3 sequence: CASSFLQGDFDTGELFF. For the CDR3, the DNA is TGTGCCAGCAGTTTTTTACAGGGGGACTTCGACACCGGGGAGCTGTTTTTT.

This clonotype was counted ten times or more. The rearrangement uses TRBV19 and TRBJ2-5; 8 positions agree with TRBD1. J gave up 2 bases and V 10 bases, and 6 bases lay outside the gene matches. This CDR3 is built from 13 residues. Germline CDR1 reads LNHDA; CDR2 reads SQIVND (reference sequence). The CDR3 here is CATAWTGQETQYF. CDR3 in DNA: TGTGCCACCGCCTGGACAGGGCAAGAGACCCAGTACTTC.

The chain uses TRBV24-1 and TRBJ1-4; no clear D. The length of the CDR3 is 16 residues. V lost 5 bases, J lost 4 bases, and 16 bases lay in between. From germline, CDR1 is KGHDR and CDR2 SFDVKD. The CDR3 reads CATSASTPVDNEKLFF. The CDR3 region has the DNA TGTGCCACCAGTGCCAGCACCCCCGTGGATAATGAAAAACTGTTTTTT.

This sequence joins TRBV7-8 and TRBJ2-1; no definite D call. Trimming took 3 bases from V and 15 from J, leaving 15 bases between them. This CDR3 region has 12 residues. Germline assignment: CDR1 SGHVS and CDR2 FQNEAQ. CDR3 nucleotides: TGTGCCAGCAGCTTCCCCCACCTTGGGCGGTTCTTC. Translated, it gives CASSFPHLGRFF.